This passage covers 26 T cell receptor beta chains from one sample sequenced in a study of cytomegalovirus exposure and HLA in healthy donors. The PCR employed 60 Vbeta primers together with 13 Jbeta primers. TCRdb keeps only in-frame clones here, not all; method: immunoSEQ multiplex PCR. The table records roughly 130,000 clones, roughly three quarters of them present only once. Sequences were obtained from PBMCs. These receptor sequences come from a man aged 18 to 29 in good health and CMV-seronegative.

V is TRBV29-1 and J is TRBJ2-1; 8 nucleotides align to TRBD2. Losses at the gene ends were 4 bases for V and 7 bases for J; bases not matched to a gene: 6. The CDR3 totals 13 residues. The germline gives CDR1 SQVTM, CDR2 ANQGSEA. The CDR3 region is CSVVGRAGNEQFF. The CDR3 DNA is TGCAGCGTTGTCGGGAGGGCCGGTAATGAGCAGTTCTTC.

The chain employs TRBV19 and TRBJ2-7; TRBD2 might be the D (5 bases). The CDR3 loop spans 12 amino acids. Germline V gives CDR1 LNHDA, CDR2 SQIVND (reference sequence). Trimming left V 8 bases short and J 3 bases short, with 11 bases between. The CDR3 spells CASGLGLYEQYF. CDR3 DNA sequence: TGTGCCAGTGGATTAGGACTCTACGAGCAGTACTTC.

This chain joins TRBV28 and TRBJ2-1; 9 nucleotides align to TRBD1. Germline V lookup: CDR1 MDHEN, CDR2 SYDVKM. CDR3 length: 14 amino acids. Trimming at V came to 4 bases and at J to 7 bases, leaving 5 bases not matched to a gene. The CDR3 DNA reads TGTGCCAGCAGTTCCCCACAGGGGGCAAATGAGCAGTTCTTC. Translation: CASSSPQGANEQFF.

This sequence joins TRBV5-5 and TRBJ2-6, with 8 positions matching TRBD2. With V trimmed by 1 base and J by 4 bases, 16 bases remained unmatched. The CDR3 spans 20 residues. CDR1 is SGHKS, CDR2 YYEKEE, per germline (reference sequence). The CDR3 DNA sequence: TGTGCCAGCAGCTTGTCTACTGCGGGAGGACTGGGTTTCGGGGCCAACGTCCTGACTTTC. Its protein product is CASSLSTAGGLGFGANVLTF.

The DNA for the CDR3 is TGCGCCAGCAGTGACCCTAGCCTCGGGGGGGTGGATACGCAGTATTTT. Translation: CASSDPSLGGVDTQYF. V usage is TRBV10-1 and J usage is TRBJ2-3; 8 bases fit TRBD2. The V gene end was trimmed by 3 bases and the J gene end by 6 bases; junction bases not matched to a gene: 11. The CDR3 has 16 residues. Per germline, CDR1 WNHNN and CDR2 SYGVQD (reference sequence).

CDR3 bases: TGTGCCAGCAGCTATTCGAGTGAAAAACTGTTTTTT. This translates into CASSYSSEKLFF. The chain combines TRBV7-2 with TRBJ1-4; no definite D call. CDR1 and CDR2 from the germline V gene are SGHTA and FQGNSA. The CDR3 runs to 12 residues. V was cut by 4 bases and J by 7 bases, with 7 bases left in between.

The genes are TRBV4-2 and TRBJ2-3; weak D call: TRBD2 (5 bases). CDR3 size: 17 residues. V was clipped by 0 bases and J by 3 bases, with 16 bases between them. Germline-derived CDR1 and CDR2 are LGHNA and YNFKEQ. CDR3 amino acids: CASSQERATTVTDTQYF. The CDR3 DNA reads as TGTGCCAGCAGCCAAGAGCGGGCGACAACTGTGACAGATACGCAGTATTTT.

The CDR3 coding sequence is TGTGCCAGCAGCTTAACGAGGGAGGGAGTGGATACGCAGTATTTT. Residues: CASSLTREGVDTQYF. The chain couples TRBV7-3 to TRBJ2-3; 7 nucleotides agree with TRBD2. CDR3 length equals 15 residues. In germline, CDR1 is SGHTA, CDR2 FQGTGA. V shed 0 bases and J 6 bases; nucleotides not matched to a gene: 6.

The J gene is TRBJ2-3, the V gene TRBV19; the D gene is possibly TRBD1 (6 bases). There are 15 residues in the CDR3. V lost 3 bases, J lost 2 bases, and 12 bases lay in between. CDR1 is LNHDA and CDR2 is SQIVND in the germline V gene (reference sequence). The CDR3 DNA follows: TGTGCCAGTAGTATCAGGGGAAGGGCCACAGATACGCAGTATTTT. It specifies CASSIRGRATDTQYF.

The chain employs TRBV30 and TRBJ1-6, with a weak D call TRBD1 (6 bases). The V end lost 2 bases, the J end lost 7 bases, and 9 bases lay between the germline ends. Looked up from germline, CDR1 is GTSNPN and CDR2 is SVGIG (reference sequence). The CDR3 contains 13 residues. DNA of the CDR3: TGTGCCTGGAGTAGGGGGGGGAATTCACCCCTCCACTTT. Translated, it gives CAWSRGGNSPLHF.

The chain recombines TRBV30 with TRBJ2-5; weak D call: TRBD1 (6 bases). Germline CDR1 GTSNPN, CDR2 SVGIG (reference sequence). Trimming shortened V by 6 bases and J by 8 bases, and 16 bases separated the two germline ends. This CDR3 has 12 amino acids. CDR3 DNA: TGTGCCTGTTTACAGGGTCGGGGTACCCAGTACTTC. It specifies CACLQGRGTQYF.

V is TRBV7-2 and J is TRBJ2-6; a possible D gene is TRBD1 (7 bases). Trimming left V 0 bases short and J 2 bases short, with 14 bases between. The CDR3 runs 18 residues. Germline lookup yields CDR1 SGHTA and CDR2 FQGNSA. The CDR3 region has the DNA TGTGCCAGCAGCTTAGCTGGTCAGGGGGAGGCTGGGGCCAACGTCCTGACTTTC. Amino acids: CASSLAGQGEAGANVLTF.

The rearrangement uses TRBV27 and TRBJ2-7, with 13 bases matching TRBD2. Germline assignment: CDR1 MNHEY and CDR2 SMNVEV (reference sequence). J gave up 5 bases and V 4 bases, and 11 bases lay outside the gene matches. This CDR3 region has 17 residues. The CDR3 here is CASSSRGRTSGSNEQYF. The CDR3 DNA is TGTGCCAGCAGTTCCAGGGGGCGGACTAGCGGGAGTAACGAGCAGTACTTC.

This chain joins TRBV29-1 and TRBJ2-5; D might be TRBD2 (6 bases). The CDR3 totals 14 residues. V was shortened by 5 bases and J by 2 bases, with 15 bases between the two germline ends. Germline V gene sequence: CDR1 SQVTM, CDR2 ANQGSEA. CDR3 in DNA: TGCAGCGTTTTTAGCGGCACCATTCAAGAGACCCAGTACTTC. Translating gives CSVFSGTIQETQYF.

This sequence joins TRBV5-1 and TRBJ1-2, with TRBD1 identical over 7 bases. CDR1 is SGHRS, CDR2 YFSETQ, per germline. V shed 7 bases and J 2 bases; nucleotides not matched to a gene: 5. The CDR3 is 13 amino acids. The chain's CDR3 is CASGQGGNYGYTF. The CDR3 DNA sequence: TGCGCCAGCGGGCAGGGGGGAAACTATGGCTACACCTTC. Full variable domain (remainder filled in from reference TRBV5-1 and TRBJ1-2): KAGVTQTPRYLIKTRGQQVTLSCSPISGHRSVSWYQQTPGQGLQFLFEYFSETQRNKGNFPGRFSGRQFSNSRSEMNVSTLELGDSALYLCASGQGGNYGYTFGSGTRLTVV.

The CDR3 reads CASSYLRETQYF. CDR3 nucleotide sequence: TGTGCCAGCAGTTACCTTCGGGAGACCCAGTACTTC. The chain uses TRBV6-5 and TRBJ2-5; D unclear. V was trimmed by 2 bases and J by 5 bases, leaving 6 bases between them. The CDR3 runs to 12 residues. Germline CDR1 reads MNHEY; CDR2 reads SVGAGI.

V usage is TRBV4-2 and J usage is TRBJ2-1; D possibly corresponds to TRBD1 (6 bases). Germline V CDR1 and CDR2: LGHNA, YNFKEQ. The CDR3 covers 16 residues. The V gene lost 1 base and the J gene lost 2 bases, with 12 bases spanning the gap. The CDR3, as DNA: TGTGCCAGCAGCCAAGGGGGGCAGAGCCCCTACAATGAGCAGTTCTTC. Its protein is CASSQGGQSPYNEQFF.

The chain carries TRBV4-3 and TRBJ2-3; D may be TRBD2 (5 bases). The CDR3 consists of 13 residues. V dropped 4 bases and J dropped 4 bases, with 9 bases sitting between them. Germline loops: CDR1 LGHNA, CDR2 YSLEER. CDR3 DNA sequence: TGCGCCAGCAGCCGAGGGAGTTCAGATACGCAGTATTTT. Translation gives CASSRGSSDTQYF.

The chain couples TRBV7-9 to TRBJ2-1, with 9 bases fitting TRBD2. The CDR3 runs to 17 residues. J lost 5 bases, V lost 4 bases, and 12 bases had no gene match. Germline CDR1 reads SEHNR; CDR2 reads FQNEAQ (reference sequence). The CDR3 loop is CASSSTFSGRTDNEQFF. The CDR3 region has the DNA TGTGCCAGCAGCTCCACATTCAGCGGGAGGACCGACAATGAGCAGTTCTTC.

The V gene is TRBV7-8, the J gene TRBJ2-3; no definite D call. The V gene lost 1 base and the J gene lost 2 bases, with 7 bases spanning the gap. The CDR3 is made up of 14 amino acids. CDR1 and CDR2 (germline): SGHVS, FQNEAQ. The CDR3 is CASSLDSLTDTQYF. CDR3 DNA: TGTGCCAGCAGCTTAGACAGCCTCACAGATACGCAGTATTTT.

This clone has more than one count but fewer than ten. This sequence joins TRBV7-9 and TRBJ1-1; maybe TRBD1 (6 bases). The CDR3 consists of 15 residues. Germline CDR1 reads SEHNR; CDR2 reads FQNEAQ (reference sequence). Between the trimmed V and J ends, which lost 5 bases and 0 bases, there was a span of 13 bases. In DNA, the CDR3 is TGTGCCAGCAGCCCGAGGACAGCGATGAACACTGAAGCTTTCTTT. Its protein is CASSPRTAMNTEAFF. Filled out from reference TRBV7-9 and TRBJ1-1, the complete variable domain reads DTGVSQNPRHKITKRGQNVTFRCDPISEHNRLYWYRQTLGQGPEFLTYFQNEAQLEKSRLLSDRFSAERPKGSFSTLEIQRTEQGDSAMYLCASSPRTAMNTEAFFGQGTRLTVV.

This chain links TRBV18 with TRBJ1-2, with TRBD1 matching over 8 bases. Trimming took 3 bases from V and 8 from J; bases not matched to a gene: 11. This CDR3 region has 15 residues. Germline V gene sequence: CDR1 KGHSH, CDR2 LQKENI. DNA of the CDR3: TGTGCCAGCTCACCCACGGGACAGGTCATAGAAGGCTACACCTTC. It specifies CASSPTGQVIEGYTF.

With regard to this clone: The sample contains more than one DNA sequence encoding this CDR3. The chain joins TRBV2 to TRBJ1-6; D is possibly TRBD1 (5 bases). Trimming removed 9 bases at V and 6 bases at J, with 18 bases between. The germline CDR1 and CDR2 sequences are SNHLY and FYNNEI. CDR3 size: 15 residues. The CDR3 region is CASTGIFSGNSPLHF. The CDR3 region has the DNA TGTGCCAGTACAGGAATCTTTAGCGGTAATTCACCCCTCCACTTT. The full variable domain, its missing parts supplied by reference TRBV2 and TRBJ1-6, is EPEVTQTPSHQVTQMGQEVILRCVPISNHLYFYWYRQILGQKVEFLVSFYNNEISEKSEIFDDQFSVERPDGSNFTLKIRSTKLEDSAMYFCASTGIFSGNSPLHFGNGTRLTVT.

This chain connects TRBV7-9 to TRBJ2-1, with TRBD1 identical over 9 bases. Germline CDR1 SEHNR, CDR2 FQNEAQ (reference sequence). V lost 4 bases, J lost 6 bases, and 10 bases stayed unmatched. The CDR3 consists of 16 residues. In DNA form, the CDR3 reads TGTGCCAGCAGCTACCTCCGGACAGGGGATGGCAATGAGCAGTTCTTC. Protein product: CASSYLRTGDGNEQFF.

The CDR3 sequence is CASSLLSGPWGLGTDTQYF. As DNA, the CDR3 is TGTGCCAGCAGCTTACTTAGCGGCCCCTGGGGGTTGGGCACAGATACGCAGTATTTT. The genes are TRBV11-1 and TRBJ2-3, with D tentatively TRBD2 (6 bases). Trimming left V 2 bases short and J 1 base short, with 22 bases between. This CDR3 is 19 amino acids long. Germline V gene data show CDR1 as SGHAT and CDR2 as FQDESV (reference sequence).

The chain carries TRBV7-3 and TRBJ2-2; D unclear. CDR3 length equals 13 residues. Germline CDR1 is SGHTA and CDR2 is FQGTGA. V shed 5 bases and J shed 4 bases, with 8 bases lying between them. The CDR3 sequence is CASSHPGTGELFF. The DNA of the CDR3 is TGTGCCAGCAGCCACCCCGGCACCGGGGAGCTGTTTTTT.